The rows below give T cell receptor beta chains drawn from one sample of a study of blood T cell repertoires in COVID-19. Profiled with immunoSEQ multiplex PCR; TCRdb holds only in-frame clones, not every one. The data hold a few hundred thousand clones, with less than 90% observed a single time. What was sequenced was peripheral blood. These receptors all come from a woman in her sixties who had recovered from COVID-19. Each CDR3 is given with its conserved first and last residue.

v_gene	j_gene	CDR3aa
TRBV25-1	TRBJ1-5	CASSAGQVEGQPQHF
TRBV6-1	TRBJ2-1	CASSEGTGRAYNEQFF
TRBV29-1	TRBJ2-1	CSVTSLAGRGPYNEQFF
TRBV6-2/TRBV6-3	TRBJ2-7	CASSYLRTYEQYF
TRBV6-1	TRBJ2-5	CASSVPGLAGQETQYF
TRBV24-1	TRBJ2-5	CATSPGTGLETQYF
TRBV7-7	TRBJ1-1	CASSLDRDRGVSEAFF
TRBV4-3	TRBJ1-6	CASSHVQGQGNNSPLHF
TRBV7-2	TRBJ2-1	CASQQGSYNEQFF
TRBV7-4	TRBJ1-5	CASSLPTGSGQPQHF
TRBV27	TRBJ1-5	CASSSGSNQPQHF
TRBV7-3	TRBJ2-2	CASSLLLSTGELFF
TRBV19	TRBJ2-1	CASSQGVISYNEQFF
TRBV6-4	TRBJ1-2	CASSDAAGADYGYTF
TRBV28	TRBJ2-3	CASSVSGGAWTDTQYF
TRBV4-2	TRBJ1-2	CASSRAGQGGDYGYTF
TRBV4-1	TRBJ2-1	CASSRGLNEQFF
TRBV5-6	TRBJ1-1	CASSLAGVVTEAFF
TRBV5-4	TRBJ1-2	CASTPDRGHYGYTF
TRBV6-5	TRBJ1-2	CASSYPAKDRVYTF
TRBV10-3	TRBJ2-7	CAITGQGKVHEQYF
TRBV4-1	TRBJ1-6	CASGTTGTSGSPLHF
TRBV2	TRBJ2-1	CASSRLAGYNEQFF
TRBV2	TRBJ1-2	CASSESPTGNYGYTF
TRBV10-2	TRBJ2-5	CASSETRKETQYF
TRBV5-5	TRBJ2-3	CASLTGEITDTQYF
TRBV2	TRBJ1-6	CASLTSGLYNSPLHF
TRBV5-4	TRBJ1-3	CASSAPRSDSGNTIYF
TRBV7-9	TRBJ1-2	CASSSGQHYYGYTF
TRBV4-2	TRBJ2-5	CASSQAGDETQYF
TRBV19	TRBJ1-5	CASKRAGDRSNQPQHF
TRBV6-1	TRBJ2-7	CASSELGGSSYEQYF
TRBV2	TRBJ2-3	CASRTSGGTDTQYF
TRBV7-3	TRBJ2-2	CASSSQGNTGELFF
TRBV9	TRBJ1-1	CASSEQPNTEAFF
TRBV7-8	TRBJ2-5	CASSLPLDREGQETQYF
TRBV27	TRBJ1-2	CASRSLRTGVHGYTF
TRBV23-1	TRBJ2-7	CASINWWGVGYEQYF
TRBV7-9	TRBJ1-6	CASTFVGGYNSPLHF
TRBV5-1	TRBJ2-5	CASSSLAGGSQTQYF
TRBV19	TRBJ1-4	CASSIPGWYDEKLFF
TRBV14	TRBJ1-2	CASSLSRVAFYGYTF
TRBV7-8	TRBJ2-1	CASSQQSHEQFF
TRBV7-9	TRBJ1-2	CASSDTTREGYTF
TRBV2	TRBJ2-1	CASSEWTSDEYNEQFF
TRBV5-1	TRBJ2-5	CASSTNGQQPQETQYF
TRBV9	TRBJ2-2	CASSVSGANTGELFF
TRBV4-1	TRBJ1-1	CASSQGRVVGGAFF
TRBV11-2	TRBJ2-7	CASTPGGSDEQYF
TRBV19	TRBJ2-7	CASSIRLAGAEQYF